This T cell receptor (beta chain) was obtained from a study of human T cells and chemical hapten exposure. This clonotype came up many times. Stated time point: pre-sensitization, week 0. The treatment was: therapeutic diphenylcyclopropenone sensitization with weekly scalp DPC. MiXCR, applied by TCRdb to the RACE reads, yields one record per CDR3 protein. The sample contains approximately 370,000 distinct CDR3 sequences, over 5% of which appear only once. Germline V gene data show CDR1 as MNHNY and CDR2 as SVGAGI (reference sequence). The CDR3 totals 13 residues. Trimming took off 2 bases at V and 4 bases at J, with 6 bases between the two ends.

The sequences come from whole blood, collected in connection with sensitization to the hapten diphenylcyclopropenone (DPC). The TCR originated in a woman aged 18 to 35 with alopecia areata. Some clones in this sample may be carry-over from other donors' samples. The chain links TRBV6-6 to TRBJ1-5; the D is unclear. The CDR3 is CASSYGANQPQHF. CDR3 coding DNA: TGTGCCAGCAGTTACGGAGCAAATCAGCCCCAGCATTTT.